These 19 T cell receptor beta chains originate from one sample sequenced in a study of low-dose radiotherapy and immunotherapy resistance in tumors. This sample's time point: before trial treatment. Covering alpha and beta chains, TRAV- and TRBV-specific primers were used for the first-strand cDNA. TCRs underwent 15 to 20 PCR cycles of amplification with a constant-region primer and V-primer adapter. TCRdb re-called the reads with MiXCR, one entry per CDR3 protein. The sample has 65,000 to 90,000 distinct CDR3 sequences; approximately 17% are singletons. Sequences were derived from PBMCs, sampled before treatment. The receptors stem from a male donor with prostate cancer.

The gene calls are TRBV18 and TRBJ2-3, with 7 bases lining up with TRBD1. Germline V CDR1 and CDR2: KGHSH, LQKENI. After removal of 4 bases from V and 0 bases from J, the junction contained 13 bases not matched to a gene. This CDR3 comprises 18 residues. The CDR3 DNA is TGTGCCAGCTCACATTGGGGACAGACAATGACTAGCACAGATACGCAGTATTTT. Translated, it gives CASSHWGQTMTSTDTQYF.

This clonotype was seen repeatedly, ten times or more. V usage is TRBV7-2 and J usage is TRBJ2-7, with 10 bases identical to TRBD2. The CDR3 totals 16 residues. Germline CDR1 reads SGHTA; CDR2 reads FQGNSA. J was trimmed by 2 bases and V by 1 base; bases with no gene match: 5. The DNA for the CDR3 is TGTGCCAGCAGCTTAGGCCGAGCGGGGGGGCCCTACGAGCAGTACTTC. Residues: CASSLGRAGGPYEQYF.

There are many counts of this clonotype. The rearrangement joins TRBV29-1 to TRBJ2-1, with D possibly being TRBD2 (7 bases). The CDR3 contains 14 residues. V was clipped by 2 bases and J by 9 bases, with 17 bases between them. Looked up from germline, CDR1 is SQVTM and CDR2 is ANQGSEA. CDR3 bases: TGCAGCGTTGAATCGGTGTGGGGGGGCACTGAGCAGTTCTTC. Its protein product is CSVESVWGGTEQFF.

The CDR3 DNA follows: TGTGCCAGCAGCTTGGACGCACAGGGGTACGACGAGCAGTACTTC. Translation: CASSLDAQGYDEQYF. This chain connects TRBV5-4 to TRBJ2-7, with TRBD1 matching 7 bases. CDR1 and CDR2 (germline): SGHNT, YYREEE (reference sequence). V was pared by 0 bases and J by 5 bases, with 8 bases of the junction left unmatched. The CDR3 consists of 15 residues.

This clonotype was counted ten times or more. The J gene is TRBJ1-1, the V gene TRBV4-3, with a weak D call TRBD1 (5 bases). This CDR3 region has 16 residues. Trimming removed 0 bases at V and 0 bases at J, with 11 bases between. From germline, CDR1 is LGHNA and CDR2 YSLEER. CDR3 DNA sequence: TGCGCCAGCAGCCAAGATATCCCAGGGTTGAACACTGAAGCTTTCTTT. This sequence encodes CASSQDIPGLNTEAFF.

At least ten counts were recorded for this clonotype. The chain links TRBV20-1 to TRBJ2-3; 9 bases map to TRBD1. The CDR3 length is 14 residues. The V gene end was trimmed by 5 bases and the J gene end by 3 bases; junction bases not matched to a gene: 6. CDR1 is DFQATT, CDR2 SNEGSKA, per germline (reference sequence). The CDR3 sequence: CSASGTGKTDTQYF. CDR3 bases: TGCAGTGCTTCCGGGACAGGGAAGACAGATACGCAGTATTTT.

Ten or more counts support this clonotype. The V and J genes are TRBV19 and TRBJ2-7; possible D gene TRBD2, 6 bases. V was trimmed by 7 bases and J by 0 bases, leaving 16 bases between them. CDR3 size: 15 residues. Germline CDR1 is LNHDA and CDR2 is SQIVND (reference sequence). The CDR3 region is CASNNPGDGSYEQYF. As DNA, the CDR3 is TGTGCCAGTAACAACCCGGGAGACGGCTCCTACGAGCAGTACTTC.

The V gene is TRBV28, the J gene TRBJ2-7; D uncertain. This CDR3 region has 14 residues. V dropped 3 bases and J dropped 7 bases, with 16 bases sitting between them. From germline, CDR1 is MDHEN and CDR2 SYDVKM. This chain's CDR3 is CASSFGPAPVEQYF. The CDR3 nucleotides read TGTGCCAGCAGTTTCGGGCCGGCTCCGGTTGAGCAGTACTTC. The entire variable domain, with the rest obtained from reference TRBV28 and TRBJ2-7, is as follows: DVKVTQSSRYLVKRTGEKVFLECVQDMDHENMFWYRQDPGLGLRLIYFSYDVKMKEKGDIPEGYSVSREKKERFSLILESASTNQTSMYLCASSFGPAPVEQYFGPGTRLTVT.

As for this clonotype: Since a far larger clone is one base different, this is likely a read error. J is TRBJ2-3 and V is TRBV10-2; TRBD1 agrees at 11 bases. V lost 8 bases to trimming and J lost 14 bases; unmatched junction nucleotides: 12. The germline gives CDR1 WSHSY, CDR2 SAAADI. The CDR3 is 13 residues long. The CDR3: CASRTGGPGELYF. DNA of the CDR3: TGCGCCAGCCGGACAGGGGGCCCCGGGGAGCTGTATTTT.

This clonotype occurred many times. The genes are TRBV3-1 and TRBJ2-1; the D is unclear. Looked up from germline, CDR1 is LGHDT and CDR2 is YNNKEL (reference sequence). V lost 2 bases and J lost 0, with 5 bases in between. This CDR3 spans 14 amino acids. CDR3 in DNA: TGTGCCAGCAGCCAAAGTAGCTCCTACAATGAGCAGTTCTTC. This translates into CASSQSSSYNEQFF.

This clonotype showed up many times. V usage is TRBV5-5 and J usage is TRBJ1-1, with TRBD1 matching over 9 bases. J gave up 5 bases and V 4 bases, and 6 bases lay outside the gene matches. The CDR3 is 14 amino acids. Germline loops: CDR1 SGHKS, CDR2 YYEKEE (reference sequence). CDR3 region: CASSRRDRVTEAFF. The CDR3 nucleotides read TGTGCCAGCAGCCGACGGGACAGGGTAACTGAAGCTTTCTTT.

This clonotype was seen many times. This sequence joins TRBV6-6 and TRBJ2-1; 8 bases align to TRBD1. The CDR3 spans 14 residues. Germline CDR1 is MNHNY and CDR2 is SVGAGI (reference sequence). V lost 5 bases, J lost 4 bases, and 4 bases stayed unmatched. This CDR3 is CASSRGQVYNEQFF. The CDR3 DNA follows: TGTGCCAGCAGTAGGGGACAGGTTTACAATGAGCAGTTCTTC.

This clonotype was counted at least ten times. The V and J genes are TRBV5-1 and TRBJ2-1; the match to TRBD1 covers 7 bases. After removal of 2 bases from V and 2 bases from J, the junction contained 4 bases not matched to a gene. CDR1 SGHRS and CDR2 YFSETQ come from the germline V gene. The CDR3 extends over 15 amino acids. The DNA for the CDR3 is TGCGCCAGCAGCTTTACAGGGGAGACCTACAATGAGCAGTTCTTC. Translating it yields CASSFTGETYNEQFF.

This clonotype has ten or more counts. The rearrangement links TRBV7-6 to TRBJ1-6, with 9 bases lining up with TRBD1. V was clipped by 1 base and J by 9 bases; unmatched bases: 4. Germline assignment: CDR1 SGHVS and CDR2 FNYEAQ. The CDR3 is made up of 15 amino acids. The CDR3 DNA follows: TGTGCCAGCAGCTTAGAGGGACAGGGACGTTCACCCCTCCACTTT. As protein: CASSLEGQGRSPLHF.

There are a few counts of this clonotype. V gene TRBV6-1 combines with J gene TRBJ2-2; D remains unclear. The CDR3 totals 12 residues. The germline V gene encodes CDR1 MNHNS and CDR2 SASEGT. V dropped 5 bases and J dropped 5 bases, with 6 bases sitting between them. CDR3 in DNA: TGTGCCAGCAGTAAGAGGACCGGGGAGCTGTTTTTT. It encodes CASSKRTGELFF.

This clonotype was observed many times. V gene TRBV9 combines with J gene TRBJ2-3; no clear D gene. Germline V gives CDR1 SGDLS, CDR2 YYNGEE. The CDR3 length is 15 residues. V lost 3 bases to trimming and J lost 1 base, with 12 bases between them. The chain's CDR3 is CASSAHSEGTDTQYF. The CDR3 DNA follows: TGTGCCAGCAGCGCCCACTCCGAGGGCACAGATACGCAGTATTTT.

This clonotype has just a few counts. The J gene is TRBJ2-7, the V gene TRBV28; D unresolved. From germline, CDR1 is MDHEN and CDR2 SYDVKM. This CDR3 spans 15 amino acids. V was clipped by 6 bases and J by 3 bases, with 18 bases between them. CDR3 sequence reads: CASRSQTRAVYEQYF. The DNA for the CDR3 is TGTGCCAGCAGATCCCAGACACGGGCGGTCTACGAGCAGTACTTC.

V usage is TRBV5-1 and J usage is TRBJ2-7, with D possibly being TRBD2 (6 bases). V was trimmed by 4 bases and J by 2 bases, leaving 16 bases between them. Germline CDR1 is SGHRS and CDR2 is YFSETQ. The CDR3 extends over 15 amino acids. The CDR3 protein is CASSHPGTRTYEQYF. CDR3 DNA sequence: TGCGCCAGCAGCCACCCCGGGACTCGAACCTACGAGCAGTACTTC.

Many counts were recorded for this clonotype. The chain is built from TRBV2 and TRBJ2-1; TRBD2 agrees at 12 bases. CDR3 length: 14 residues. The J segment lost 7 bases and the V segment lost 11 bases, leaving 9 bases of the junction unmatched. The germline V gene encodes CDR1 SNHLY and CDR2 FYNNEI. The CDR3 DNA reads TGTGCCGGTTCTAGCGGGGGGGGAAATAATGAGCAGTTCTTC. It encodes CAGSSGGGNNEQFF.